The T cell receptor beta chain described here comes from a study of cytomegalovirus exposure and HLA in healthy donors. The CDR3 covers 16 residues. Losses at the gene ends were 6 bases for V and 8 bases for J; bases not matched to a gene: 12. Per the germline V gene, CDR1 is ENHRY and CDR2 is SYGVKD. Only in-frame clones appear in the TCRdb table, and some are missing; sequencing was by immunoSEQ multiplex PCR. The top ten hold 3% to 4% of the sample, which has 100,000 or so clones, more than 85% seen once. Study results and limitations: In vitro work confirmed that a few CMV-associated chains recognize CMV antigens. Fewer than 200 TCR beta chains were listed as cytomegalovirus-associated.

A remark on this clone: Its antigen remains unknown.

The sequencing input was PBMCs. This sequence was found in a woman younger than 30 in good health and CMV-seropositive. This chain uses TRBV10-3 with TRBJ2-3; 12 bases are shared with TRBD2. The CDR3 protein is CAISGETSGRRGTQYF. The CDR3 DNA is TGTGCCATCAGCGGGGAAACTAGCGGGAGGAGAGGTACGCAGTATTTT.